This T cell receptor beta chain was sequenced during a study of T cells after yellow fever vaccination. TCRdb reprocessed the 5' RACE reads via MiXCR and lists one record per CDR3 protein. The data show 120,000 or so distinct CDR3 sequences, approximately 7.1% seen once. Broader study findings: Booster sampling recovered most clones from primary vaccination (around 96% CD4, roughly 88% CD8). Clonotypes shared by both compartments, CD4 and CD8, made up a small share.

The CDR3 has 14 residues. The V gene end was trimmed by 2 bases and the J gene end by 5 bases; junction bases not matched to a gene: 4. Germline V gene data show CDR1 as MNHEY and CDR2 as SMNVEV (reference sequence). This clonotype was counted ten times or more. Its antigen is unidentified. The material was CD4+ T cells sorted from PBMCs, obtained more than 35 days after the first yellow fever vaccination. V is TRBV27 and J is TRBJ1-1; the match to TRBD1 covers 8 bases. The clonotype comes from a young man who received the YFV17D yellow fever vaccine. The CDR3 region has the DNA TGTGCCAGCAGTTTAGACAGGGGATGGACTGAAGCTTTCTTT. Translating it yields CASSLDRGWTEAFF.